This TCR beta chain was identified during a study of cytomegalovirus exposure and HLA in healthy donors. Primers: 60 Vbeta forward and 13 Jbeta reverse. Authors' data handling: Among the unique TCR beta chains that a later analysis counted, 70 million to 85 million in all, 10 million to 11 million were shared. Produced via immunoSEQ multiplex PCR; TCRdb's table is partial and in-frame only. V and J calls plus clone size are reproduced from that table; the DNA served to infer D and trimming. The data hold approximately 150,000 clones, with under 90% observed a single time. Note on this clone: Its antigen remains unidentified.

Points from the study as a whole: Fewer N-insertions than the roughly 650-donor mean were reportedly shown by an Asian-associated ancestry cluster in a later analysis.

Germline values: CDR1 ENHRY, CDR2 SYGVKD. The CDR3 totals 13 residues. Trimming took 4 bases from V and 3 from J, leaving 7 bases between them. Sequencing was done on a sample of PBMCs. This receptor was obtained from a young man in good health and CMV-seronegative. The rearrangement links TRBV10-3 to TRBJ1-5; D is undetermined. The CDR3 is CAISVNTNQPQHF. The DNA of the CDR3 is TGTGCCATCAGTGTGAACACCAATCAGCCCCAGCATTTT.